This passage covers 10 T cell receptor beta chains from one sample sequenced in a study of vaccination and CD4 T cells after COVID-19 (dated by TCRdb to between 2021 and 2022). This specimen's treatment or condition label, per the study, means: approximately nine-day PBMC culture with coronavirus spike peptide pools or control peptides (ViraFEST assay). Antigen specificity for these receptors is unknown. Library preparation used PCR. Sequencing took place on an Illumina iSeq 100. DNA from cultured CD4+ T cells was subjected to TCR sequencing with the Oncomine TCR Beta short-read assay at the Johns Hopkins FTIC core. TCRdb cleaned the public reads at Q25 with fastp, built clones with MiXCR and kept in-frame beta chains. Rows merge per CDR3 protein into single entries with the most common DNA and genes. This sample has 20,000 to 25,000 distinct CDR3 sequences in its table, and roughly 54% of those were observed once. Clones ranked in the top ten supply 6% of the sample.

The sample consisted of CD4+ T cells from blood, cultured in vitro. These receptors all stem from a human donor who had recovered from COVID-19.

Only one count was recorded for this clonotype. This chain connects TRBV12-3 or TRBV12-4 to TRBJ1-5, with 8 bases identical to TRBD1. This CDR3 spans 13 amino acids. After removal of 3 bases from V and 7 bases from J, the junction contained 2 bases not matched to a gene. The chain's CDR3 is CASSLDRAQPQHF. CDR3 coding DNA: TGTGCCAGCAGTTTGGACAGGGCCCAGCCCCAGCATTTT.

The J gene is TRBJ1-1, the V gene TRBV28; tentative D call: TRBD1 (6 bases). CDR3 length: 12 amino acids. Trimming stripped 5 bases from V and 8 bases from J, with 12 bases between. In germline, CDR1 is MDHEN, CDR2 SYDVKM. The CDR3 DNA follows: TGTGCCAGCAGTCCAGCCGACAGGGAAGCTTTCTTT. Its translation: CASSPADREAFF.

The table lists this clonotype with a few counts. The chain has TRBV20-1 and TRBJ1-1; a possible D gene is TRBD1 (5 bases). This CDR3 comprises 13 residues. V was shortened by 6 bases and J by 1 base, with 12 bases between the two germline ends. The germline V gene has CDR1 DFQATT and CDR2 SNEGSKA (reference sequence). CDR3 nucleotide sequence: TGCAGTGCCCCCGGGGGAGGGAACACTGAAGCTTTCTTT. As protein: CSAPGGGNTEAFF.

The J gene is TRBJ2-3, the V gene TRBV30, with 11 bases matching TRBD1. J was trimmed by 3 bases and V by 5 bases; bases with no gene match: 10. The CDR3 length is 16 residues. CDR1 and CDR2 (germline): GTSNPN, SVGIG (reference sequence). The CDR3 region has the DNA TGTGCCTGGGGTAGGGGGACAGGGGGTGGGACAGATACGCAGTATTTT. Encoded protein: CAWGRGTGGGTDTQYF. The full variable domain, completed using reference TRBV30 and TRBJ2-3, is SQTIHQWPATLVQPVGSPLSLECTVEGTSNPNLYWYRQAAGRGLQLLFYSVGIGQISSEVPQNLSASRPQDRQFILSSKKLLLSDSGFYLCAWGRGTGGGTDTQYFGPGTRLTVL.

This clonotype appeared a single time. The chain is built from TRBV28 and TRBJ2-5, with D possibly TRBD2 on 5 matching bases. Trimming removed 3 bases at V and 2 bases at J, with 10 bases between. CDR3 length: 14 residues. In germline, CDR1 is MDHEN, CDR2 SYDVKM. The CDR3 DNA follows: TGTGCCAGCAGTTTTCAGACTACTCAAGAGACCCAGTACTTC. Translation: CASSFQTTQETQYF.

This clonotype has a single count. This chain links TRBV2 with TRBJ2-7, with D possibly matching TRBD2 (6 bases). Trimming took 6 bases from V and 2 from J, leaving 17 bases between them. This CDR3 region has 15 residues. The germline V gene encodes CDR1 SNHLY and CDR2 FYNNEI. CDR3 loop: CASRWDGGSPYEQYF. The CDR3 DNA is TGTGCCAGCAGATGGGATGGGGGGAGCCCCTACGAGCAGTACTTC.

This chain joins TRBV7-2 and TRBJ2-7; 9 bases are a match to TRBD2. Germline CDR1 is SGHTA and CDR2 is FQGNSA. The length of the CDR3 is 17 residues. The V segment lost 5 bases and the J segment 2 bases; nucleotides outside the gene matches: 13. Here the CDR3 reads CASSPRGASGAAYEQYF. DNA of the CDR3: TGTGCCAGCAGCCCAAGGGGGGCTAGCGGGGCAGCCTACGAGCAGTACTTC.

The chain links TRBV7-8 to TRBJ2-7, with a weak D call TRBD1 (5 bases). The CDR3 length is 17 residues. Germline V gene sequence: CDR1 SGHVS, CDR2 FQNEAQ. The V end lost 5 bases, the J end lost 2 bases, and 22 bases lay between the germline ends. For the CDR3, the DNA is TGTGCCAGCAGCCCAACCAGCGTAGGGGTTTCTCCCTACGAGCAGTACTTC. Translating gives CASSPTSVGVSPYEQYF.

The chain employs TRBV2 and TRBJ2-7; 8 bases match TRBD1. Germline V gene lookup returns CDR1 SNHLY and CDR2 FYNNEI. After removal of 8 bases from V and 0 bases from J, the junction contained 3 bases not matched to a gene. The CDR3 runs to 13 residues. The CDR3 here is CASRTGSSYEQYF. DNA for the CDR3: TGTGCCAGCCGGACAGGGAGCTCCTACGAGCAGTACTTC.

DNA for the CDR3: TGTGCCAGCTCACGGTACTCTGGGGCCAACGTCCTGACTTTC. Its protein is CASSRYSGANVLTF. The chain links TRBV18 to TRBJ2-6; D is undetermined. The germline CDR1 and CDR2 sequences are KGHSH and LQKENI. The CDR3 contains 14 residues. V was cut by 4 bases and J by 0 bases, with 4 bases left in between.